These 25 T cell receptor beta chains were sequenced from one sample in a study of identical twins. TCRdb used MiXCR to reprocess the 5' RACE reads, holding one entry per CDR3 protein. Of about 570,000 distinct CDR3 sequences in the sample, more than 9% were seen once. The sample was also reused in another study, on yellow fever vaccine responses in identical twins.

Sequences were obtained from PBMCs. These TCRs come from a woman in her late teens or twenties in good health.

The chain has TRBV15 and TRBJ2-1; the D gene is possibly TRBD2 (5 bases). Trimming removed 0 bases from V and 6 bases from J, with 15 bases in between. CDR3 size: 16 residues. The V gene's germline CDR1 is LNHNV and CDR2 YYDKDF (reference sequence). CDR3 nucleotide sequence: TGTGCCACCAGCAGAGAGGTATTGGGAGTCGGCAATGAGCAGTTCTTC. Translated, it gives CATSREVLGVGNEQFF. Full variable domain (outside the CDR3, taken from reference TRBV15 and TRBJ2-1): DAMVIQNPRYQVTQFGKPVTLSCSQTLNHNVMYWYQQKSSQAPKLLFHYYDKDFNNEADTPDNFQSRRPNTSFCFLDIRSPGLGDTAMYLCATSREVLGVGNEQFFGPGTRLTVL.

This clonotype was detected a few times. This chain links TRBV6-5 with TRBJ1-5, with 7 bases lining up with TRBD1. Germline V gives CDR1 MNHEY, CDR2 SVGAGI. The J segment lost 1 base and the V segment lost 0 bases, leaving 0 bases of the junction unmatched. This CDR3 has 15 residues. The CDR3 is CASSYSRGSNQPQHF. CDR3 DNA: TGTGCCAGCAGTTACTCCAGGGGGAGCAATCAGCCCCAGCATTTT.

This clonotype has just one count. The rearrangement joins TRBV5-1 to TRBJ2-7; no reliable D call. Deletions cut 0 bases from V and 0 bases from J, with 10 bases between. Germline lookup yields CDR1 SGHRS and CDR2 YFSETQ. The CDR3 sequence is 15 residues long. Here the CDR3 DNA reads TGCGCCAGCAGCTTGGTTGCCACCGCCTCCTACGAGCAGTACTTC. Translated: CASSLVATASYEQYF.

The table lists this clonotype with a few counts. The chain combines TRBV5-5 with TRBJ2-7; D is ambiguous. The germline V gene has CDR1 SGHKS and CDR2 YYEKEE (reference sequence). Trimming pared 0 bases from V and 3 bases from J, leaving 7 bases between. This CDR3 is built from 13 residues. The CDR3 region is CASSLAVFYEQYF. The CDR3, as DNA: TGTGCCAGCAGCTTGGCGGTATTCTACGAGCAGTACTTC.

The chain is built from TRBV20-1 and TRBJ2-1; TRBD2 agrees at 7 bases. Germline CDR1 and CDR2: DFQATT and SNEGSKA (reference sequence). There are 16 residues in the CDR3. Trimming cost V 6 bases and J 6 bases; bases outside gene matches: 17. CDR3 protein: CSATSSAGVLSNEQFF. Here the CDR3 DNA reads TGCAGTGCCACGAGTTCGGCGGGAGTGTTGAGCAATGAGCAGTTCTTC.

This clonotype has just a few counts. The V gene is TRBV7-8, the J gene TRBJ2-3; D ambiguous. CDR1 is SGHVS, CDR2 FQNEAQ, per germline. The CDR3 is 15 residues long. V was pared by 4 bases and J by 12 bases, with 23 bases between. The CDR3, as DNA: TGTGCCAGCAGCTACCGACCGGCTATCATAACTCACCAGTATTTT. Amino acids: CASSYRPAIITHQYF.

V gene TRBV11-2 combines with J gene TRBJ2-7; maybe TRBD2 (6 bases). The CDR3 totals 14 residues. The V gene's germline CDR1 is SGHAT and CDR2 FQNNGV. Trimming removed 1 base from V and 6 bases from J, with 13 bases in between. The DNA of the CDR3 is TGTGCCAGCAGCTTAGTGCTAGCGACCATCGAGCAGTACTTC. It translates to CASSLVLATIEQYF.

There are a few counts of this clonotype. The rearrangement uses TRBV20-1 and TRBJ2-2, with D tentatively TRBD2 (5 bases). The CDR3 is 15 amino acids. The V end lost 5 bases, the J end lost 5 bases, and 18 bases lay between the germline ends. The germline V gene encodes CDR1 DFQATT and CDR2 SNEGSKA (reference sequence). The CDR3, as DNA: TGCAGTGCTCAGACTGGAGGAGTTTGGACCGGGGAGCTGTTTTTT. This sequence encodes CSAQTGGVWTGELFF.

A few counts support this clonotype. The chain has TRBV4-3 and TRBJ2-1, with 10 bases that match TRBD2. Per the germline V gene, CDR1 is LGHNA and CDR2 is YSLEER. The CDR3 covers 16 residues. V shed 4 bases, J shed 6 bases, and the junction held 9 bases outside the gene matches. In DNA, the CDR3 is TGCGCCAGCAGCCCCGTCCCAGCGGGAGGGAGCAATGAGCAGTTCTTC. This gives the protein CASSPVPAGGSNEQFF.

This clonotype was found many times. The chain employs TRBV12-3 or TRBV12-4 and TRBJ1-3, with D hard to call. Trimming stripped 2 bases from V and 2 bases from J, with 16 bases between. This CDR3 has 17 residues. The DNA for the CDR3 is TGTGCCAGCAGTTTATGGATCGGTGGGGAAGCTGGAAACACCATATATTTT. Translated: CASSLWIGGEAGNTIYF.

This clonotype was detected many times. This chain joins TRBV7-9 and TRBJ2-1; D gene ambiguous. Germline lookup yields CDR1 SEHNR and CDR2 FQNEAQ (reference sequence). The CDR3 totals 13 residues. Between the trimmed V and J ends, which lost 2 bases and 8 bases, there was a span of 10 bases. CDR3 in amino acids: CASSLTGAHEQFF. The CDR3 DNA sequence: TGTGCCAGCAGCTTAACTGGTGCGCATGAGCAGTTCTTC.

The chain joins TRBV9 to TRBJ2-1; TRBD1 is a possible D gene (6 bases). The ends were cut back, 0 bases at V and 6 bases at J, with 13 bases in the middle. CDR1 SGDLS and CDR2 YYNGEE come from the germline V gene. The CDR3 is made up of 15 amino acids. The CDR3 coding sequence is TGTGCCAGCAGCGTAGTCCCCCGACAGGCCAATGAGCAGTTCTTC. This encodes CASSVVPRQANEQFF.

This clonotype was counted many times. A junction end diverges from the germline sequence, so it may reflect a read error. The rearrangement joins TRBV6-2 or TRBV6-3 to TRBJ1-1, with 11 bases that match TRBD1. The CDR3 is 16 residues long. The V gene's germline CDR1 is MNHEY and CDR2 SVGEGT. DNA for the CDR3: TGTGCCAGCAGTTTTCCGGGACAGGGGGTGAACGCTGAAGCTTTCTTT. Its protein is CASSFPGQGVNAEAFF.

In this sample, this clonotype turned up a few times. The rearrangement uses TRBV5-1 and TRBJ1-2, with 7 bases lining up with TRBD1. With V trimmed by 3 bases and J by 9 bases, 14 bases remained unmatched. In germline, CDR1 is SGHRS, CDR2 YFSETQ. The CDR3 loop spans 15 amino acids. The DNA of the CDR3 is TGCGCCAGCAGCTCCTCACCCGACAGGGAAAGGCGCTACACCTTC. Translation gives CASSSSPDRERRYTF. The entire variable domain, with the rest obtained from reference TRBV5-1 and TRBJ1-2, is as follows: KAGVTQTPRYLIKTRGQQVTLSCSPISGHRSVSWYQQTPGQGLQFLFEYFSETQRNKGNFPGRFSGRQFSNSRSEMNVSTLELGDSALYLCASSSSPDRERRYTFGSGTRLTVV.

The J gene is TRBJ1-5, the V gene TRBV10-2; D is uncertain. CDR3 length: 13 amino acids. V gave up 4 bases and J gave up 7 bases, with 11 bases separating them. Germline lookup yields CDR1 WSHSY and CDR2 SAAADI. The CDR3 bases are TGCGCCAGCAGTGGTTCGGGGAGCCAGCCCCAGCATTTT. Translation gives CASSGSGSQPQHF.

The chain carries TRBV4-1 and TRBJ2-1; 11 bases are a match to TRBD2. Germline V gene lookup returns CDR1 MGHRA and CDR2 YSYEKL. The CDR3 contains 16 residues. The V and J ends lost 4 bases and 9 bases, in that order; junction bases with no gene match: 11. This chain's CDR3 is CASSPQLAGAFVEQFF. The DNA of the CDR3 is TGCGCCAGCAGCCCGCAACTAGCGGGAGCGTTCGTTGAGCAGTTCTTC.

This chain joins TRBV6-5 and TRBJ1-1; 8 nucleotides match TRBD1. This CDR3 spans 12 amino acids. The ends lost 8 bases at V and 6 bases at J; junction bases unmatched: 5. Germline-derived CDR1 and CDR2 are MNHEY and SVGAGI. In nucleotides, the CDR3 is TGTGCCAGCGGGAGACAGGGGTCTGAAGCTTTCTTT. Translated: CASGRQGSEAFF.

This clonotype has more than one count but fewer than ten. The CDR3: CASIGGRSTEAFF. The CDR3 bases are TGTGCCAGCATAGGGGGAAGGAGCACTGAAGCTTTCTTT. The J gene is TRBJ1-1, the V gene TRBV6-1, with D perhaps TRBD1 (6 bases). Deletions cut 7 bases from V and 4 bases from J, with 13 bases between. CDR3 length: 13 amino acids. CDR1 and CDR2 from the germline V gene are MNHNS and SASEGT.

The V call is TRBV7-9, the J call TRBJ2-3, with D possibly matching TRBD1 (6 bases). CDR3 length: 15 residues. The germline gives CDR1 SEHNR, CDR2 FQNEAQ (reference sequence). V was pared by 2 bases and J by 2 bases, with 11 bases between. CDR3 nucleotide sequence: TGTGCCAGCAGCTTACGGGCAGGGGTCACAGATACGCAGTATTTT. It yields the protein CASSLRAGVTDTQYF. Filled out from reference TRBV7-9 and TRBJ2-3, the complete variable domain reads DTGVSQNPRHKITKRGQNVTFRCDPISEHNRLYWYRQTLGQGPEFLTYFQNEAQLEKSRLLSDRFSAERPKGSFSTLEIQRTEQGDSAMYLCASSLRAGVTDTQYFGPGTRLTVL.

The chain has TRBV11-3 and TRBJ2-5, with 11 bases fitting TRBD2. Per the germline V gene, CDR1 is SGHNT and CDR2 is YENEEA. The CDR3 has 16 amino acids. V was pared by 5 bases and J by 1 base, with 6 bases of the junction left unmatched. CDR3 in amino acids: CASSPSTSGVQETQYF. CDR3 DNA sequence: TGTGCCAGCAGCCCATCGACTAGCGGGGTCCAAGAGACCCAGTACTTC.

The table lists this clonotype with a few counts. The chain uses TRBV4-2 and TRBJ2-7; 8 bases are a match to TRBD1. The trim removed 4 bases at V and 5 bases at J, leaving 7 bases unmatched. CDR1 LGHNA and CDR2 YNFKEQ come from the germline V gene. The CDR3 loop spans 14 amino acids. The CDR3 protein is CASSLRQGQDEQYF. CDR3 sequence (DNA): TGTGCCAGCAGCCTCCGACAGGGGCAGGACGAGCAGTACTTC.

This clonotype was observed a few times. CDR3 DNA: TGCAGTGCTAGCCCCCACAATGAGCAGTTCTTC. Translated: CSASPHNEQFF. The V and J genes are TRBV20-1 and TRBJ2-1; D ambiguous. CDR3 length equals 11 residues. The ends were cut back, 3 bases at V and 5 bases at J, with 5 bases in the middle. In germline, CDR1 is DFQATT, CDR2 SNEGSKA (reference sequence).

This clonotype turned up a few times. The rearrangement joins TRBV10-1 to TRBJ2-7; perhaps TRBD2 as D (5 bases). The ends were cut back, 4 bases at V and 5 bases at J, with 12 bases in the middle. CDR1 is WNHNN and CDR2 is SYGVQD in the germline V gene (reference sequence). The CDR3 runs 13 residues. The CDR3 DNA follows: TGCGCCAGCAGTGGGGTTAGCGAGAACGAGCAGTACTTC. Protein sequence: CASSGVSENEQYF.

The chain links TRBV5-1 to TRBJ2-7; D assignment may be TRBD1 or TRBD2 (6 bases each). Germline values: CDR1 SGHRS, CDR2 YFSETQ. The CDR3 loop spans 13 amino acids. Trimming removed 4 bases from V and 6 bases from J, with 14 bases in between. The CDR3 loop is CASSQPGAGEQYF. The CDR3 nucleotides are TGCGCCAGCAGCCAGCCGGGGGCGGGCGAGCAGTACTTC.

The chain links TRBV6-1 to TRBJ2-2; no definite D call. With 5 bases removed from V and 3 bases from J, the gap between germline ends came to 10 bases. The CDR3 consists of 14 residues. Germline V gives CDR1 MNHNS, CDR2 SASEGT. In nucleotides, the CDR3 is TGTGCCAGCAGTCGCCGGACCGACACCGGGGAGCTGTTTTTT. Amino acid sequence: CASSRRTDTGELFF.